This section outlines one TCR beta chain sequence together with its context. Sample-barcoded 5' priming and a J-beta primer mix drove a second PCR of roughly 6 to 12 cycles. Each CDR3 protein gets one entry after TCRdb re-called the 5' RACE reads with MiXCR. Of 1.5 million to 2 million distinct CDR3 sequences in the sample, approximately 28% were seen once. The CDR3 consists of 16 residues. Deletions cut 6 bases from V and 3 bases from J, with 19 bases between. Germline loops: CDR1 MNHNY, CDR2 SVGAGI (reference sequence). The sample originates from a study of blood T cells in healthy people across ages.

The sample was blood. The clonotype was recovered from a woman in her twenties or thirties in good health. V is TRBV6-6 and J is TRBJ2-3; perhaps TRBD2 as D (6 bases). The CDR3 DNA reads as TGTGCCAGCAGCCGGGCTCTGGAGGGCCCGACAGATACGCAGTATTTT. Translated, it gives CASSRALEGPTDTQYF.